This T cell receptor beta chain was recorded in a study of blood T cell repertoires in COVID-19. About the study: Samples taken during acute and convalescent COVID-19 were collected in the United States, Italy and Spain. PBMCs, B-cell-depleted T cells, or T cells provided the cDNA or gDNA that made up the material.

Original handling: By means of reference gene primer amplification, nucleated cell counts were estimated. Only in-frame clones appear in the TCRdb table, and some are missing; sequencing was by immunoSEQ multiplex PCR. V and J calls and clone size are given by that table; D and trimming were obtained from the DNA. The sample has some 64,000 clones; over 75% are singletons. Germline V gene data show CDR1 as LNHDA and CDR2 as SQIVND (reference sequence). The CDR3 extends over 13 amino acids. V was clipped by 5 bases and J by 3 bases, with 10 bases between them. The sample consisted of peripheral blood. This sequence originates from a man at least 80 years old with active or convalescent COVID-19. This chain connects TRBV19 to TRBJ1-2; D unresolved. In nucleotides, the CDR3 is TGTGCCAGTAGTTATGGTCAGGACTATGGCTACACCTTC. Protein sequence: CASSYGQDYGYTF.